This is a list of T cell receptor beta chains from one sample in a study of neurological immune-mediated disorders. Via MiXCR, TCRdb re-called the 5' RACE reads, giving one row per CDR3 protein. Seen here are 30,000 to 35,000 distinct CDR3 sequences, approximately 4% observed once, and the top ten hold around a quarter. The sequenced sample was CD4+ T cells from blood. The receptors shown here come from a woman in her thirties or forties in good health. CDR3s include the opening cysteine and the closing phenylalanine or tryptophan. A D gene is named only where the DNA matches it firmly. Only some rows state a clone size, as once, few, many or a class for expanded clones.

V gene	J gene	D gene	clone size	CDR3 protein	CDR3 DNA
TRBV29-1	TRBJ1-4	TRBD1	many	CSVTGTALATNEKLFF	TGCAGCGTTACCGGGACAGCCCTTGCAACTAATGAAAAACTGTTTTTT
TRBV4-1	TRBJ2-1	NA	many	CASSQAIPQGSSYNEQFF	TGCGCCAGCAGCCAAGCCATACCCCAGGGGAGCTCCTACAATGAGCAGTTCTTC
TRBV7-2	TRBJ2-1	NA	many	CASSLLSAEQFF	TGTGCCAGCAGCCTACTATCCGCTGAGCAGTTCTTC
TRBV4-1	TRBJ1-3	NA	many	CASSQDSTRSGNTIYF	TGCGCCAGCAGCCAAGATTCCACCCGCTCTGGAAACACCATATATTTT
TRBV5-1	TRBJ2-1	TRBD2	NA	CASSLVVAGGSYEQFF	TGCGCCAGCAGCTTGGTGGTAGCGGGAGGGTCCTATGAGCAGTTCTTC
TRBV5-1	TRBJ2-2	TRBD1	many	CASGDRGLTGELFF	TGCGCCAGCGGAGACAGGGGGCTAACCGGGGAGCTGTTTTTT
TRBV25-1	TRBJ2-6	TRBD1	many	CASQGQGASSGANVLTF	TGTGCCAGCCAAGGACAGGGGGCAAGCTCTGGGGCCAACGTCCTGACTTTC
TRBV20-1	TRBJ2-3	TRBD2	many	CSAPTGTSGVRSTDTQYF	TGCAGTGCCCCCACCGGGACTAGCGGGGTCCGTAGCACAGATACGCAGTATTTT
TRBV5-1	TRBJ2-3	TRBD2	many	CASSHNAGLGGVDTQYF	TGCGCCAGCAGCCATAATGCGGGACTAGGAGGTGTAGATACGCAGTATTTT
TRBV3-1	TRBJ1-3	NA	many	CASSQDRGGNTIYF	TGTGCCAGCAGCCAAGATCGTGGAGGAAACACCATATATTTT
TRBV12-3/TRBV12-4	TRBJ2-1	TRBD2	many	CASINSGGNEQFF	TGTGCCAGCATTAATAGCGGGGGCAATGAGCAGTTCTTC
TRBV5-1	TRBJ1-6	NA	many	CASSLMGYNSPLHF	TGCGCCAGCAGCTTGATGGGATATAATTCACCCCTCCACTTT
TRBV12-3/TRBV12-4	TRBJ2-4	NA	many	CASSAGGNIQYF	TGTGCCAGCAGTGCAGGCGGGAACATTCAGTACTTC
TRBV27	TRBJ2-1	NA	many	CASSLSPVNEQFF	TGTGCCAGCAGTTTATCCCCGGTCAATGAGCAGTTCTTC
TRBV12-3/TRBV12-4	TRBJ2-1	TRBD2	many	CASRSSGASNEQFF	TGTGCCAGCAGGTCTAGCGGAGCAAGCAATGAGCAGTTCTTC
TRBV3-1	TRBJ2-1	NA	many	CASSQTYGTVSYNEQFF	TGTGCCAGCAGCCAGACATATGGGACGGTCTCCTACAATGAGCAGTTCTTC
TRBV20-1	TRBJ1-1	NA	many	CSATEGGTEAFF	TGCAGTGCCACCGAGGGAGGGACTGAAGCTTTCTTT
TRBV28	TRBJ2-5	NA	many	CASSPRGFEETQYF	TGTGCCAGCAGCCCTAGAGGGTTCGAAGAGACCCAGTACTTC
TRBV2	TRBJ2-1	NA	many	CASSYPTTYNEQFF	TGTGCCAGCAGTTACCCGACCACCTACAATGAGCAGTTCTTC
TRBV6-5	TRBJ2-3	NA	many	CASSLGAPDTQYF	TGTGCCAGCAGCCTGGGAGCCCCAGATACGCAGTATTTT
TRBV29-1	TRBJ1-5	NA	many	CSAVGGPNQPQHF	TGCAGCGCGGTAGGGGGACCCAATCAGCCCCAGCATTTT
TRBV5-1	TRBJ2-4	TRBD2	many	CASSLEVAGGLAKNIQYF	TGCGCCAGCAGCTTGGAGGTAGCGGGGGGGCTAGCCAAAAACATTCAGTACTTC
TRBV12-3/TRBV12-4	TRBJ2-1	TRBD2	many	CASSPPGLGQFF	TGTGCCAGCAGTCCTCCGGGACTAGGCCAGTTCTTC
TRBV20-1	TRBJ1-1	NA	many	CSARDPGSGPKAFF	TGCAGTGCTAGAGATCCAGGTAGCGGTCCTAAGGCTTTCTTT
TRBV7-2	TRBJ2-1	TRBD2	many	CASSSRTSGRGNEQFF	TGTGCCAGCAGCAGCAGGACTAGCGGGAGAGGCAATGAGCAGTTCTTC
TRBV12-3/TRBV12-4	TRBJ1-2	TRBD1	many	CASRLGQGTGRGYTF	TGTGCCAGCAGACTGGGACAGGGGACGGGTCGTGGCTACACCTTC
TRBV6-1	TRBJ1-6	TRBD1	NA	CASRKTGGNNSPLHF	TGTGCCAGCCGCAAGACAGGGGGAAATAATTCACCCCTCCACTTT
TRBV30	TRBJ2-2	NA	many	CAWSPTAIANTGELFF	TGTGCCTGGAGTCCAACAGCCATCGCGAACACCGGGGAGCTGTTTTTT
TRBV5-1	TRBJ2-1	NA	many	CASSLGGSEYNEQFF	TGCGCCAGCAGCTTGGGGGGGAGTGAGTACAATGAGCAGTTCTTC
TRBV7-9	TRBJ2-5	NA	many	CASSLGTQETQYF	TGTGCCAGCAGCTTAGGAACACAAGAGACCCAGTACTTC
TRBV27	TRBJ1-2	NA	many	CASSSVVRKGGYTF	TGTGCCAGCAGTTCGGTAGTCCGAAAGGGAGGCTACACCTTC
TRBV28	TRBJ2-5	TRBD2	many	CASSPPAGEDETQYF	TGTGCCAGCAGTCCCCCGGCGGGAGAGGATGAGACCCAGTACTTC
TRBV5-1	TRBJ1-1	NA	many	CASSWGPMNTEAFF	TGCGCCAGCAGTTGGGGACCCATGAACACTGAAGCTTTCTTT
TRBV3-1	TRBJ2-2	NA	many	CASSQSGELFF	TGTGCCAGCAGCCAATCCGGGGAGCTGTTTTTT
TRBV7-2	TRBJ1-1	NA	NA	CASSSQVTEAFF	TGTGCCAGCAGCTCACAGGTCACTGAAGCTTTCTTT
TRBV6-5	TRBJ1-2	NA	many	CASSYSQGGLLF	TGTGCCAGCAGTTACTCTCAAGGGGGTCTTCTCTTC
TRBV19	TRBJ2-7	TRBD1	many	CASRLRQGGYEQYF	TGTGCCAGCCGCTTAAGACAGGGGGGATACGAGCAGTACTTC
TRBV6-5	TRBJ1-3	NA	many	CASSRGGRAFSGNTIYF	TGTGCCAGCAGTCGGGGAGGCAGAGCCTTCTCTGGAAACACCATATATTTT
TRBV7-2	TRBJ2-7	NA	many	CASSQGTTYEQYF	TGTGCCAGCAGCCAAGGGACAACCTACGAGCAGTACTTC
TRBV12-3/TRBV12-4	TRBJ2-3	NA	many	CASSEVADTQYF	TGTGCCAGCAGTGAAGTGGCAGATACGCAGTATTTT
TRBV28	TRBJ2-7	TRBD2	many	CASSTSGSSHEQYF	TGTGCCAGCAGTACTAGCGGGAGTTCCCACGAGCAGTACTTC
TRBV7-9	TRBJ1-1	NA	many	CASSIGVGEAFF	TGTGCCAGCAGCATAGGGGTCGGTGAAGCTTTCTTT
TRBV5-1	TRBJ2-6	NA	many	CASSLGSSFPGANVLTF	TGCGCCAGCAGCTTGGGTAGCAGCTTTCCTGGGGCCAACGTCCTGACTTTC
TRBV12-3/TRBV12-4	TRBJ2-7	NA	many	CASSTPKSYEQYF	TGTGCCAGCAGTACACCAAAAAGCTACGAGCAGTACTTC
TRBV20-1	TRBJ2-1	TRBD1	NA	CSARVGTGAYPSYNEQFF	TGCAGTGCTAGGGTGGGGACAGGTGCTTATCCCTCCTACAATGAGCAGTTCTTC
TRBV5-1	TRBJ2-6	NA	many	CASSLGKSGANVLTF	TGCGCCAGCAGCCTAGGAAAATCTGGGGCCAACGTCCTGACTTTC
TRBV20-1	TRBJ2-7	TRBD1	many	CSASRDSHEQYF	TGCAGTGCTAGCAGGGACAGCCACGAGCAGTACTTC
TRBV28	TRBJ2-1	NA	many	CASVFGSPLYNEQFF	TGTGCCAGCGTCTTCGGGTCTCCCCTGTACAATGAGCAGTTCTTC
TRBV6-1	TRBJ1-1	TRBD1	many	CASSLGQVQSEGAFF	TGTGCCAGCTCACTAGGACAGGTACAAAGCGAGGGTGCTTTCTTT
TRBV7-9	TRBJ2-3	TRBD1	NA	CASSGGTGTDTQYF	TGTGCCAGCAGCGGTGGGACAGGGACTGATACGCAGTATTTT